Listed below are T cell receptor beta chains from one sample, sequenced in a study of blood T cell repertoires in COVID-19. This table comes from immunoSEQ multiplex PCR, and its TCRdb copy is limited to in-frame clones, with some not included. The data contain roughly 430,000 clones, approximately 91% of them seen just once; the ten biggest clones take up more than 2%. The sequenced sample was PBMCs or T cells enriched from blood (not recorded which). The receptors were sampled from a woman aged 40-49 years with acute COVID-19. CDR3s include the opening cysteine and the closing phenylalanine or tryptophan.

j_gene: TRBJ2-7; v_gene: TRBV7-8; CDR3aa: CASSLVRQGPYEQYF
j_gene: TRBJ2-5; v_gene: TRBV24-1; CDR3aa: CATGYAGGKTQYF
j_gene: TRBJ2-3; v_gene: TRBV2; CDR3aa: CAISGGAADTQYF
j_gene: TRBJ2-7; v_gene: TRBV11-2; CDR3aa: CASSLDRENEQYF
j_gene: TRBJ2-5; v_gene: TRBV5-3; CDR3aa: CARSHTGLNAHETQYF
j_gene: TRBJ2-5; v_gene: TRBV27; CDR3aa: CASSPLTSRPPQYF
j_gene: TRBJ2-3; v_gene: TRBV15; CDR3aa: CATSRGALADTDTQYF
j_gene: TRBJ2-3; v_gene: TRBV5-1; CDR3aa: CASSFDIGSRTDTQYF
j_gene: TRBJ1-1; v_gene: TRBV18; CDR3aa: CASSPSRGQNTEAFF
j_gene: TRBJ1-4; v_gene: TRBV18; CDR3aa: CASSRDQGANEKLFF
j_gene: TRBJ2-3; v_gene: TRBV5-4; CDR3aa: CASSSGLAGGRTDTQYF
j_gene: TRBJ1-5; v_gene: TRBV15; CDR3aa: CATSRNVPGQGLVSNQPQHF
j_gene: TRBJ2-1; v_gene: TRBV5-1; CDR3aa: CASSFSGLAGGSMNEQFF
j_gene: TRBJ2-3; v_gene: TRBV4-1; CDR3aa: CASSQGMGSSSDTQYF
j_gene: TRBJ1-5; v_gene: TRBV6-6; CDR3aa: CASSYTGMTSNQPQHF
j_gene: TRBJ1-1; v_gene: TRBV10-3; CDR3aa: CAISEAVRSTEAFF
j_gene: TRBJ1-1; v_gene: TRBV24-1; CDR3aa: CATSDSRVPMRAFF
j_gene: TRBJ1-6; v_gene: TRBV6-5; CDR3aa: CASKDRSGPNSPLHF
j_gene: TRBJ1-6; v_gene: TRBV27; CDR3aa: CASTDLGSYNSPLHF
j_gene: TRBJ2-1; v_gene: TRBV5-1; CDR3aa: CASSFLPGGGTTRYNEQFF
j_gene: TRBJ2-3; v_gene: TRBV20-1; CDR3aa: CSARRVDTQYF
j_gene: TRBJ2-3; v_gene: TRBV5-4; CDR3aa: CASSLRTATDTQYF
j_gene: TRBJ2-5; v_gene: TRBV4-1; CDR3aa: CASSQQDRGTETQYF
j_gene: TRBJ1-6; v_gene: TRBV25-1; CDR3aa: CASSEGSITNSPLHF
j_gene: TRBJ2-7; v_gene: TRBV9; CDR3aa: CASSPMTGYEQYF
j_gene: TRBJ1-2; v_gene: TRBV7-9; CDR3aa: CASSWGPRGYTF
j_gene: TRBJ2-5; v_gene: TRBV5-1; CDR3aa: CASRSGTGQETQYF
j_gene: TRBJ2-1; v_gene: TRBV9; CDR3aa: CASSIHGTNNEQFF
j_gene: TRBJ2-7; v_gene: TRBV29-1; CDR3aa: CSVGTSYEQYF
j_gene: TRBJ1-6; v_gene: TRBV2; CDR3aa: CASSVLRGLSPLHF
j_gene: TRBJ1-1; v_gene: TRBV19; CDR3aa: CASSILASEAFF
j_gene: TRBJ2-1; v_gene: TRBV19; CDR3aa: CASTGSYNEQFF
j_gene: TRBJ2-3; v_gene: TRBV19; CDR3aa: CASSISFPVDTQYF
j_gene: TRBJ1-2; v_gene: TRBV21-1; CDR3aa: CASSKAPLVGTGHYTF
j_gene: TRBJ2-5; v_gene: TRBV5-1; CDR3aa: CASSLIGGMETQYF
j_gene: TRBJ2-1; v_gene: TRBV7-8; CDR3aa: CASSFEGDPYNEQFF
j_gene: TRBJ2-1; v_gene: TRBV5-1; CDR3aa: CASRSGQGSSYNEQFF
j_gene: TRBJ2-1; v_gene: TRBV25-1; CDR3aa: CASSDSAGGRYNEQFF
j_gene: TRBJ2-7; v_gene: TRBV13; CDR3aa: CASSQQAYEQYF
j_gene: TRBJ1-5; v_gene: TRBV27; CDR3aa: CASSPGSNQPQHF
j_gene: TRBJ2-3; v_gene: TRBV5-1; CDR3aa: CASSLEGLAGGRTDTQYF
j_gene: TRBJ2-2; v_gene: TRBV19; CDR3aa: CASSPLAGLNTGELFF
j_gene: TRBJ2-2; v_gene: TRBV11-3; CDR3aa: CASSPGTSSSGELFF
j_gene: TRBJ1-2; v_gene: TRBV3-1/TRBV3-2; CDR3aa: CASSRAGANYGYTF
j_gene: TRBJ1-2; v_gene: TRBV5-5; CDR3aa: CASSLNLKAVYGYTF
j_gene: TRBJ2-1; v_gene: TRBV3-1/TRBV3-2; CDR3aa: CASSQGDRGYNEQFF
j_gene: TRBJ2-5; v_gene: TRBV3-1/TRBV3-2; CDR3aa: CASSQGAEETQYF